This TCR beta chain is drawn from a study of blood T cell repertoires in COVID-19 (dated by TCRdb to 2018 to 2020). Regarding the study in general: The collaborator samples originated in the United States, Italy and Spain and spanned the acute and convalescent phases of COVID-19. HLA class I and class II types, where available, came from metadata supplied by the sample provider rather than from assay-based typing. The material from the prospective study consisted of cDNA or gDNA derived from T cells, B-cell-depleted T cells, or PBMCs. The samples were drawn from two sources: the first 160 participants of the ongoing ImmuneRACE study, and 1,200 or so subjects contributed by 6 global collaborators. The repertoires were released in a freely available public database intended as a resource for research on the immune response to SARS-CoV-2. A de-identified subject ID, COVID-19 status, age in years and sex were almost always included in the sample metadata. The dataset comprised deeply sampled blood TCRbeta repertoires from subjects exposed to, actively infected with, or recovered from COVID-19.

The germline V gene yields ENHRY for CDR1 and SYGVKD for CDR2. From the cysteine up to the phenylalanine, the CDR3 has a length of 16 residues. Of all the DNA, just the CDR3 is kept, 48 bases in frame from base 1. V drops 0 bases and J drops 2 bases, leaving 13 bases in between. Enrolling through a virtual design, the prospective study's participants ranged in age from roughly 18 to 90 years and lived across some 22 United States geographic areas. To assign participants to cohorts, the prospective study relied on clinical history that participants themselves reported in a screening survey and a study questionnaire. For ImmuneRACE Cohort 3, a participant was defined as recovered based on two consecutive negative NP/OP PCR tests, clearance by a healthcare professional, or resolution of symptoms. Each participant in the prospective study had whole blood, serum and a nasopharyngeal or oropharyngeal swab collected by mobile phlebotomists. Additional blood draws and questionnaires over an approximately two-month period could optionally be provided by prospective study participants. Before DNA extraction, blood samples from the prospective study were shipped at room temperature or frozen.

In regard to this clone: Its antigen is not yet known. Per-base quality was not reported, and no clone a single base away is much larger than it.

The study at large found these results: How much clinical and demographic metadata was included differed by source and by participant, and the metadata was provided uncurated.

The immunoSEQ Assay, a bias-controlled multiplex PCR, was used to amplify TCRbeta CDR3 regions from genomic DNA. The study's own analysis went as follows. Nucleated cell counts per sample were estimated from amplification of reference gene primers within the assay. To quantify the absolute abundance of each unique TCRbeta CDR3 rearrangement, sequence reads were collapsed and filtered. Productive Simpson clonality was computed per sample as the square root of Simpson's diversity index over productive rearrangements. Not all clones reach the TCRdb copy of this immuneACCESS table, which keeps in-frame sequences only. Checked studies attribute under half of the gap to unresolved V genes and leave the rest unexplained. V and J calls and clone size come straight from that table; D and trimming were deduced from the DNA. The sample has around 300,000 clones on record, approximately 92% of them singletons. The top ten constitute roughly 2.5% of the sample.

Rearrangement joined TRBV10-3 to TRBJ1-2; matching of 6 bases hints at TRBD1 as the D gene. Sequencing was done on a sample of PBMCs or T cells enriched from blood (not recorded which). The TCR originated in a young woman who had recovered from COVID-19. The CDR3 has the sequence CAISESEITGNYGYTF. The DNA sequence is TGTGCCATCAGTGAGTCGGAAATTACAGGGAACTATGGCTACACCTTC.